The TCR beta chain under discussion was sequenced for a study of shared clonotypes between healthy human individuals. The CDR3 covers 14 residues. In germline, CDR1 is SGHRS, CDR2 YFSETQ. The V segment lost 5 bases and the J segment 7 bases; nucleotides outside the gene matches: 6. Some clones are missing from TCRdb's copy, which holds only in-frame ones; the method was immunoSEQ multiplex PCR. The sample includes 2.3 million or so clones, 90% to 95% of them seen just once. Study outcomes and limitations: Clonotype sharing across several donors was observed for around 5% of naive CD4 clonotypes.

Note on this clone: No antigen is known for it.

The genes are TRBV5-1 and TRBJ2-1, with TRBD2 matching 10 bases. The sample consisted of naive CD4+ T cells from PBMCs. Subset of the sample: CD45RA+ positively selected. The TCR was taken from a man aged 18 to 30 in good health. Some clones in this sample may be carry-over from other donors' samples. CDR3 residues: CASRVTSGKNEQFF. In nucleotides, the CDR3 is TGCGCCAGCAGAGTCACTAGCGGGAAGAATGAGCAGTTCTTC.